This note documents a single TCR beta chain sequence. Among Cohort 3 donors, those recovered had two negative PCRs, clearance, or symptom resolution. This specimen comes from a study of blood T cell repertoires in COVID-19. Overall study context: From T cells, B-cell-depleted T cells, or PBMCs came the material, which was cDNA or gDNA.

This CDR3 has 13 amino acids. The ends were cut back, 0 bases at V and 7 bases at J, with 10 bases in the middle. CDR1 SGHRS and CDR2 YFSETQ come from the germline V gene. Original data processing: Amplifying reference gene primers gave estimates of nucleated cell counts. Clones were read by immunoSEQ multiplex PCR, and TCRdb kept only the in-frame ones, dropping some. That table supplies the V and J calls and clone size; D and trimming were determined from the DNA. The sample records approximately 150,000 clones, 75% to 85% being singletons. The origin of this receptor is a man aged 35-49 years who had recovered from COVID-19. The sequencing input was PBMCs or T cells enriched from blood (not recorded which). The rearrangement links TRBV5-1 to TRBJ1-2, with a possible D match to TRBD1 (6 bases). CDR3 in amino acids: CASSLAGASGYTF. CDR3 in DNA: TGCGCCAGCAGCTTGGCAGGGGCGAGTGGCTACACCTTC.